This T cell receptor beta chain was observed in a study of shared clonotypes between healthy human individuals. V shed 0 bases and J 1 base; nucleotides not matched to a gene: 0. The length of the CDR3 is 14 residues. Germline CDR1 and CDR2: SGHNT and YYREEE (reference sequence). This clone has more than one count but fewer than ten. Antigen unknown. This sample also contains other DNA sequences that code for the same CDR3. Each PCR replicate from the sorted subsets contained about 200 ng DNA, which is 30,000 or so T cell genomes. Source study methods: Without quality scores, immunoSEQ junctional reads could not be filtered like full-length reads. Clones were sequenced by immunoSEQ multiplex PCR, and TCRdb holds only the in-frame ones, with some missing. V and J calls plus clone size are reproduced from that table; the DNA served to infer D and trimming. Of 2 million to 2.5 million clones listed, approximately 94% were seen once; the top ten hold over 0.1%.

Study observations and caveats: The generation probabilities recorded for non-shared clonotypes fell below those of clonotypes shared by all four donors. Naive subsets generally had larger estimated richness than memory subsets.

This sequence originates from a man between 18 and 29 years old in good health. J is TRBJ2-5 and V is TRBV5-4; 7 bases map to TRBD1. Sequencing used naive CD4+ T cells sorted from blood. Specified subset: CD45RA+ positively selected. CDR3 nucleotide sequence: TGTGCCAGCAGCTTGGGACAGGGCCAAGAGACCCAGTACTTC. This codes for CASSLGQGQETQYF.